The 27 T cell receptor beta chains presented below share a single source sample, sequenced in a study of T cells in Graves' hyperthyroidism and ophthalmopathy. Amplified TCR beta CDR3 regions came from RNA transcripts. The HTBI set primed first-round TCR CDR3 RT-PCR. TCRdb ran MiXCR on the multiplex PCR reads and lists one entry per CDR3 protein. The sample contains around 250,000 distinct CDR3 sequences, about 14% of which appear only once. The sequencing sample was made of blood. The source is a woman between 40 and 55 years old with Graves' hyperthyroidism that later progressed to Graves' ophthalmopathy.

This clonotype came up many times. The rearrangement uses TRBV12-3 or TRBV12-4 and TRBJ1-3, with unresolved D. The V and J ends lost 3 bases and 8 bases respectively, with 14 bases between them. The CDR3 runs 14 residues. This CDR3 reads CASSLWQPGDTIYF. The DNA of the CDR3 is TGTGCCAGCAGTTTGTGGCAGCCCGGGGACACCATATATTTT.

A word on this clonotype: This may stem from a read error, because a much larger clone lies one nucleotide away. The CDR3 spells CASSLMAAGNEQYF. The CDR3 DNA reads as TGTGCCAGCAGCTTGATGGCGGCAGGCAACGAGCAGTACTTC. The genes are TRBV5-6 and TRBJ2-7, with D hard to call. Trimming removed 1 base from V and 5 bases from J, with 13 bases in between. This CDR3 spans 14 amino acids. The germline CDR1 and CDR2 sequences are SGHDT and YYEEEE.

This clonotype showed up many times. This chain links TRBV28 with TRBJ1-2, with D unresolved. Trimming pared 7 bases from V and 0 bases from J, leaving 9 bases between. The CDR3 sequence is 13 residues long. The germline V gene has CDR1 MDHEN and CDR2 SYDVKM. CDR3: CASNLRANYGYTF. CDR3 bases: TGTGCCAGCAACCTAAGAGCTAACTATGGCTACACCTTC.

This clonotype was counted many times. The chain joins TRBV7-9 to TRBJ1-2; no clear D. Germline V gene data show CDR1 as SEHNR and CDR2 as FQNEAQ (reference sequence). V lost 11 bases and J lost 5, with 18 bases in between. The CDR3 runs 13 residues. Here the CDR3 reads CAVLEVSGYGYTF. CDR3 bases: TGTGCCGTTCTCGAGGTTTCTGGTTATGGCTACACCTTC.

The chain combines TRBV6-5 with TRBJ2-6; weak D call: TRBD1 (5 bases). The length of the CDR3 is 16 residues. Trimming cost V 2 bases and J 1 base, with 9 bases left between them. Germline assignment: CDR1 MNHEY and CDR2 SVGAGI. CDR3 nucleotides: TGTGCCAGCAGTTACATAAGGGGTTCTGGGGCCAACGTCCTGACTTTC. It translates to CASSYIRGSGANVLTF.

This clonotype was detected many times. This chain links TRBV13 with TRBJ2-5; D perhaps matches TRBD1 (6 bases). Trimming removed 5 bases from V and 10 bases from J, with 23 bases in between. The germline gives CDR1 PRHDT, CDR2 FYEKMQ (reference sequence). The CDR3 covers 15 residues. The DNA for the CDR3 is TGTGCCAGCAGCCCCAAATGGACCGGGGCCAGGGGCCAGTACTTC. This translates into CASSPKWTGARGQYF.

This clonotype was observed many times. This chain joins TRBV20-1 and TRBJ1-5, with D perhaps matching TRBD1 (5 bases). With 5 bases removed from V and 2 bases from J, the gap between germline ends came to 19 bases. Per the germline V gene, CDR1 is DFQATT and CDR2 is SNEGSKA (reference sequence). This CDR3 comprises 16 residues. DNA for the CDR3: TGCAGTGCTCTGGACCCGGGGCTGTTGGGCAATCAGCCCCAGCATTTT. Protein product: CSALDPGLLGNQPQHF.

The table lists this clonotype with a few counts. Compared with germline, one end of the junction differs, possibly owing to a read error. The V and J genes are TRBV3-1 and TRBJ1-1, with a weak D call TRBD1 (6 bases). The CDR3 consists of 12 residues. Germline assignment: CDR1 LGHDT and CDR2 YNNKEL (reference sequence). The CDR3 sequence is CVSSPQGFEAFF. CDR3 nucleotides: TGTGTCAGCAGCCCGCAGGGGTTTGAGGCTTTCTTT.

Ten or more counts support this clonotype. The rearrangement links TRBV27 to TRBJ1-2, with D possibly being TRBD1 (6 bases). Trimming shortened V by 6 bases and J by 0 bases, and 11 bases separated the two germline ends. The CDR3 is 14 residues long. Germline lookup yields CDR1 MNHEY and CDR2 SMNVEV (reference sequence). This CDR3 reads CASSPGQSNYGYTF. As DNA, the CDR3 is TGTGCCAGCAGCCCTGGACAGTCTAACTATGGCTACACCTTC.

This clonotype occurred many times. CDR3 amino acids: CASSLSEETQYF. DNA of the CDR3: TGTGCCAGCAGTTTATCAGAAGAGACCCAGTACTTC. The chain couples TRBV28 to TRBJ2-5, with unresolved D. Trimming took off 1 base at V and 3 bases at J, with 3 bases between the two ends. The CDR3 covers 12 residues. Germline CDR1 MDHEN, CDR2 SYDVKM.

This clonotype was detected ten times or more. The rearrangement uses TRBV28 and TRBJ1-5; D unclear. The CDR3 has 16 amino acids. Deletions cut 7 bases from V and 2 bases from J, with 18 bases between. Germline lookup yields CDR1 MDHEN and CDR2 SYDVKM. CDR3 sequence reads: CASTTLVRAGNQPQHF. CDR3 nucleotides: TGTGCCAGCACAACCCTGGTAAGGGCTGGCAATCAGCCCCAGCATTTT.

In this sample, this clonotype turned up a few times. The chain joins TRBV20-1 to TRBJ2-7; TRBD2 is a possible D gene (7 bases). V lost 7 bases to trimming and J lost 3 bases, with 13 bases between them. The germline gives CDR1 DFQATT, CDR2 SNEGSKA (reference sequence). This CDR3 is built from 12 residues. The DNA of the CDR3 is TGCAGTGGGGGGGGGCAGATCTACGAGCAGTACTTC. Protein product: CSGGGQIYEQYF.

This clonotype was observed many times. V gene TRBV20-1 combines with J gene TRBJ1-1, with D perhaps matching TRBD1 (6 bases). Trimming cost V 1 base and J 1 base, with 10 bases left between them. The CDR3 length is 14 residues. The germline V gene has CDR1 DFQATT and CDR2 SNEGSKA (reference sequence). The CDR3 loop is CSARGGGRNTEAFF. Written as DNA, the CDR3 is TGCAGTGCTAGAGGGGGGGGCAGGAACACTGAAGCTTTCTTT.

Many counts were recorded for this clonotype. V is TRBV30 and J is TRBJ2-3, with 10 bases fitting TRBD2. With 7 bases clipped from V and 1 base from J, the junction kept 5 bases outside the gene matches. Per germline, CDR1 GTSNPN and CDR2 SVGIG (reference sequence). This CDR3 has 14 residues. CDR3 sequence (DNA): TGTGCCTTAACCGGGACTAGCGGCACAGATACGCAGTATTTT. It codes for CALTGTSGTDTQYF.

This clonotype was found many times. This chain connects TRBV5-1 to TRBJ2-1; 12 nucleotides agree with TRBD2. The J segment lost 4 bases and the V segment lost 7 bases, leaving 3 bases of the junction unmatched. The CDR3 extends over 14 amino acids. The germline gives CDR1 SGHRS, CDR2 YFSETQ. In DNA form, the CDR3 reads TGCGCCAGCGGTGGGACTAGCGGGTACAATGAGCAGTTCTTC. It encodes CASGGTSGYNEQFF.

This clonotype was seen ten or more times. J is TRBJ1-4 and V is TRBV20-1; D is uncertain. With 0 bases removed from V and 0 bases from J, the gap between germline ends came to 11 bases. Germline CDR1 DFQATT, CDR2 SNEGSKA (reference sequence). This CDR3 has 16 residues. This chain's CDR3 is CSARDGLTATNEKLFF. CDR3 nucleotides: TGCAGTGCTAGAGATGGGCTAACGGCAACTAATGAAAAACTGTTTTTT.

This clonotype occurred many times. This chain uses TRBV7-9 with TRBJ2-3, with D unclear. Trimming removed 3 bases from V and 2 bases from J, with 9 bases in between. Looked up from germline, CDR1 is SEHNR and CDR2 is FQNEAQ (reference sequence). The CDR3 covers 14 residues. CDR3 region: CASSLAVLTDTQYF. DNA of the CDR3: TGTGCCAGCAGCTTGGCGGTACTCACAGATACGCAGTATTTT.

This clonotype was found many times. The rearrangement uses TRBV11-3 and TRBJ2-2; D call uncertain. The germline CDR1 and CDR2 sequences are SGHNT and YENEEA. Trimming removed 1 base at V and 2 bases at J, with 11 bases between. There are 16 residues in the CDR3. The CDR3 DNA reads as TGTGCCAGCAGCTTAGGGGCCGTACCAAACACCGGGGAGCTGTTTTTT. Protein sequence: CASSLGAVPNTGELFF. The full variable domain, with the rest looked up from reference TRBV11-3 and TRBJ2-2, is EAGVVQSPRYKIIEKKQPVAFWCNPISGHNTLYWYLQNLGQGPELLIRYENEEAVDDSQLPKDRFSAERLKGVDSTLKIQPAELGDSAVYLCASSLGAVPNTGELFFGEGSRLTVL.

This clonotype was seen ten or more times. The chain joins TRBV5-6 to TRBJ2-1; TRBD2 aligns across 10 bases. Germline V gene data show CDR1 as SGHDT and CDR2 as YYEEEE. After removal of 0 bases from V and 3 bases from J, the junction contained 6 bases not matched to a gene. This CDR3 has 17 amino acids. The CDR3 here is CASSLAGLAHDYNEQFF. The DNA for the CDR3 is TGTGCCAGCAGCTTGGCGGGACTAGCGCATGACTACAATGAGCAGTTCTTC.

V and J are TRBV7-3 and TRBJ2-1; D unclear. The CDR3 loop spans 13 amino acids. With 5 bases removed from V and 9 bases from J, the gap between germline ends came to 14 bases. Germline loops: CDR1 SGHTA, CDR2 FQGTGA. CDR3 bases: TGTGCCAGCAGCCTCGACCAGAGTACTGAGCAGTTCTTC. Its protein is CASSLDQSTEQFF.

This clonotype was recorded at least ten times. V gene TRBV11-2 combines with J gene TRBJ2-7, with D maybe TRBD1 (6 bases). The CDR3 spans 12 residues. Germline V gives CDR1 SGHAT, CDR2 FQNNGV. Trimming pared 1 base from V and 6 bases from J, leaving 7 bases between. The CDR3: CASSLGGPEQYF. In DNA form, the CDR3 reads TGTGCCAGCAGCTTAGGGGGGCCCGAGCAGTACTTC.

Ten or more counts support this clonotype. The genes are TRBV5-5 and TRBJ2-2; D remains unclear. This CDR3 is built from 13 residues. V dropped 2 bases and J dropped 5 bases, with 7 bases sitting between them. Germline-derived CDR1 and CDR2 are SGHKS and YYEKEE (reference sequence). The CDR3 region has the DNA TGTGCCAGCAGCTTTAGTGTTACCGGGGAGCTGTTTTTT. Its protein is CASSFSVTGELFF.

The rearrangement uses TRBV3-1 and TRBJ2-3, with TRBD2 identical over 9 bases. The CDR3 loop spans 18 amino acids. With V trimmed by 5 bases and J by 3 bases, 15 bases remained unmatched. Germline V gene data show CDR1 as LGHDT and CDR2 as YNNKEL (reference sequence). CDR3 amino acids: CASSNSGSGSMRTDTQYF. CDR3 nucleotides: TGTGCCAGCAGCAATAGCGGGAGTGGGTCGATGAGGACAGATACGCAGTATTTT.

At least ten counts were recorded for this clonotype. The chain recombines TRBV11-2 with TRBJ1-1; a possible D gene is TRBD1 (5 bases). V was shortened by 6 bases and J by 0 bases, with 14 bases between the two germline ends. Germline assignment: CDR1 SGHAT and CDR2 FQNNGV. The CDR3 covers 15 residues. CDR3 sequence (DNA): TGTGCCAGCAGGGGGGGGTACCGTATGAACACTGAAGCTTTCTTT. Its translation is CASRGGYRMNTEAFF.

This clonotype has ten or more counts. This rearrangement joins TRBV28 to TRBJ1-5; tentatively, D is TRBD1 (5 bases). Trimming shortened V by 7 bases and J by 3 bases, and 13 bases separated the two germline ends. The CDR3 sequence is 14 residues long. Germline CDR1 and CDR2: MDHEN and SYDVKM. In DNA form, the CDR3 reads TGTGCCAGCACCCCACGGGGGGTCAATCAGCCCCAGCATTTT. This gives the protein CASTPRGVNQPQHF.

This clonotype came up many times. The chain combines TRBV20-1 with TRBJ2-2, with D hard to call. This CDR3 is built from 13 residues. Germline values: CDR1 DFQATT, CDR2 SNEGSKA (reference sequence). V was shortened by 2 bases and J by 4 bases, with 8 bases between the two germline ends. The DNA for the CDR3 is TGCAGTGCTAGATGGAGTCGCACCGGGGAGCTGTTTTTT. Protein product: CSARWSRTGELFF.

This clonotype has at least ten counts. The chain recombines TRBV24-1 with TRBJ2-3, with 12 bases that match TRBD1. This CDR3 contains 17 residues. Per germline, CDR1 KGHDR and CDR2 SFDVKD. V lost 2 bases to trimming and J lost 4 bases; unmatched junction nucleotides: 6. CDR3 sequence (DNA): TGTGCCACCAGTGATTGGGGGGGACAGGGGGCGTCAGATACGCAGTATTTT. Translation gives CATSDWGGQGASDTQYF.